The clone carrying this T cell receptor beta chain was seen more than once but under ten times. The CDR3 has 14 residues. From germline, CDR1 is MNHEY and CDR2 SMNVEV (reference sequence). The ends were cut back, 6 bases at V and 0 bases at J, with 8 bases in the middle. Original methodology: Using reference gene primer amplification, nucleated cell counts were estimated. Method: immunoSEQ multiplex PCR; TCRdb's copy keeps in-frame clones and lacks some. V and J calls and clone size are those listed in that table; D and trimming were worked out from the DNA. The sample lists 310,000 or so clones, around 86% occurring once. The data originate from a study of blood T cell repertoires in COVID-19.

This receptor was identified in a man aged 45 to 65 with active or convalescent COVID-19. The chain combines TRBV27 with TRBJ2-2; D remains unclear. The sample consisted of peripheral blood. Here the CDR3 reads CASRGLANTGELFF. The CDR3 coding sequence is TGTGCCAGCAGGGGCCTCGCGAACACCGGGGAGCTGTTTTTT.